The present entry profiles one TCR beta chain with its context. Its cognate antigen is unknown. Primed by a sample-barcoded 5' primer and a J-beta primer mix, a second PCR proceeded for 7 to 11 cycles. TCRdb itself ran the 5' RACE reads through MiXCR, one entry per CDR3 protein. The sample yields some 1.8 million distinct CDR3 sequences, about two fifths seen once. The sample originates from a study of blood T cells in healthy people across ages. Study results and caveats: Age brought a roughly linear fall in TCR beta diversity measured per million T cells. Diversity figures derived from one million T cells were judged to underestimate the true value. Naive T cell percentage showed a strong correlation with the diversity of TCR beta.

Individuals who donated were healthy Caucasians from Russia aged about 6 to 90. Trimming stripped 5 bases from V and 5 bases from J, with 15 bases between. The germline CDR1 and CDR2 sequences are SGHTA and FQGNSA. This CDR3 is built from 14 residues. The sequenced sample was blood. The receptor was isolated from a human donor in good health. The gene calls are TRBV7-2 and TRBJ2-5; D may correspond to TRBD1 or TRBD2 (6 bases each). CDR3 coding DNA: TGTGCCAGCAGCCGGGGCCCGGGGGCGGAGACCCAGTACTTC. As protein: CASSRGPGAETQYF.